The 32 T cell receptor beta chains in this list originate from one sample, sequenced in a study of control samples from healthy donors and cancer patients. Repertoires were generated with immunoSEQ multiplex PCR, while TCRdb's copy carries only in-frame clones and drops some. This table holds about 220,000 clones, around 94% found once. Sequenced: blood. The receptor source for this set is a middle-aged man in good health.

The CDR3 DNA reads as TGTGCCAGCAGCTTGGAGCGGAGGATGGGGGAGCTGTTTTTT. This encodes CASSLERRMGELFF. V is TRBV5-8 and J is TRBJ2-2; D is possibly TRBD2 (5 bases). This CDR3 has 14 amino acids. V lost 0 bases to trimming and J lost 8 bases, with 11 bases between them. CDR1 and CDR2 from the germline V gene are SGHTS and YDEGEE.

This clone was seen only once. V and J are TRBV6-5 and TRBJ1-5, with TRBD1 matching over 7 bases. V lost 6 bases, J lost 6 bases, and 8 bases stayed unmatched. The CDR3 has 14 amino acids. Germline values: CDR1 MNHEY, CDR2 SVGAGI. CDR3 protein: CASSPDPGGQPQHF. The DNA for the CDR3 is TGTGCCAGCAGCCCCGATCCAGGGGGTCAGCCCCAGCATTTT.

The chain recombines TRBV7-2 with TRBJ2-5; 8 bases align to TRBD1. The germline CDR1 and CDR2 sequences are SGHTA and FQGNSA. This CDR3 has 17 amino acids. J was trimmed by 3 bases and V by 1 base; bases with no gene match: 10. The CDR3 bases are TGTGCCAGCAGCTTAGGTCCCCAGGGGGCCAACGAAGAGACCCAGTACTTC. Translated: CASSLGPQGANEETQYF.

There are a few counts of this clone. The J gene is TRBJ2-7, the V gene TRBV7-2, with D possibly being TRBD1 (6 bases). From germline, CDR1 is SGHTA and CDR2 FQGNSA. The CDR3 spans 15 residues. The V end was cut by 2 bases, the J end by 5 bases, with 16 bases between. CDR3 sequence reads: CASSLTGTLTHEQYF. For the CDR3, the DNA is TGTGCCAGCAGCTTAACAGGGACGTTAACCCACGAGCAGTACTTC.

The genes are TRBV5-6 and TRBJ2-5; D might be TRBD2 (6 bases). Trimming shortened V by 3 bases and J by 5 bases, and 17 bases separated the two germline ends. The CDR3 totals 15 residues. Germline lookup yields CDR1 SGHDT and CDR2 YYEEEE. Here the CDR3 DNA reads TGTGCCAGCAGCTCGGGGGTCGGGTTTTGGGAGACCCAGTACTTC. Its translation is CASSSGVGFWETQYF. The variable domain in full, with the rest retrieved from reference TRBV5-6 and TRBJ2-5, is DAGVTQSPTHLIKTRGQQVTLRCSPKSGHDTVSWYQQALGQGPQFIFQYYEEEERQRGNFPDRFSGHQFPNYSSELNVNALLLGDSALYLCASSSGVGFWETQYFGPGTRLLVL.

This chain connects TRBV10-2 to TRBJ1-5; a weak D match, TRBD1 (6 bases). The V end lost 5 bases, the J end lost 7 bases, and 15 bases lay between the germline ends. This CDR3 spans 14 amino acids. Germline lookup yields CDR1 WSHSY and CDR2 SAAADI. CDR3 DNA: TGCGCCAGCAGTCAGGACAGAGGGAGGCAGCCCCAGCATTTT. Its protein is CASSQDRGRQPQHF.

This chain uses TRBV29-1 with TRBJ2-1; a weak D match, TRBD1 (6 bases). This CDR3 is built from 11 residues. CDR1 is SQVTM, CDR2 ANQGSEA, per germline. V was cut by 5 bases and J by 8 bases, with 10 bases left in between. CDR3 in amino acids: CSVKQGDEQFF. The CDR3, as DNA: TGCAGCGTTAAACAGGGAGATGAGCAGTTCTTC.

The CDR3 spells CASSDPGAQAFNEKLFF. CDR3 DNA: TGTGCCAGCAGCGACCCCGGGGCTCAGGCATTTAATGAAAAACTGTTTTTT. This chain uses TRBV2 with TRBJ1-4, with D perhaps matching TRBD1 (5 bases). Germline CDR1 reads SNHLY; CDR2 reads FYNNEI. Trimming took off 6 bases at V and 4 bases at J, with 21 bases between the two ends. The CDR3 is 17 residues long.

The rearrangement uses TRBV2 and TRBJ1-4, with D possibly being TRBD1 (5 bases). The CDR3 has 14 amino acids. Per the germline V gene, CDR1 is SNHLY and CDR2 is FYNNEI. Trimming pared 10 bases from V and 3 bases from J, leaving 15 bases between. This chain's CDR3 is CATNGGWANEKLFF. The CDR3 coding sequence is TGTGCCACCAACGGGGGTTGGGCTAATGAAAAACTGTTTTTT.

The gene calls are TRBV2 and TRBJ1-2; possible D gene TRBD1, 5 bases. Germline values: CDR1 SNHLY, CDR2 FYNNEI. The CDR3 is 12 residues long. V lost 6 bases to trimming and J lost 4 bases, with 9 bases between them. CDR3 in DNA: TGTGCCAGCAGGGGGGTAACCTATGGCTACACCTTC. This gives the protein CASRGVTYGYTF.

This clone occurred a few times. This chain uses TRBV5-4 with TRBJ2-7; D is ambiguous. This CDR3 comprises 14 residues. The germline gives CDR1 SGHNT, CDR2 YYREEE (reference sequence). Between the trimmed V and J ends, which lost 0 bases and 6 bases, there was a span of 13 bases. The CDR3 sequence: CASSLEPSRREQYF. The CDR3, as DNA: TGTGCCAGCAGCTTGGAACCCAGCAGGCGCGAGCAGTACTTC.

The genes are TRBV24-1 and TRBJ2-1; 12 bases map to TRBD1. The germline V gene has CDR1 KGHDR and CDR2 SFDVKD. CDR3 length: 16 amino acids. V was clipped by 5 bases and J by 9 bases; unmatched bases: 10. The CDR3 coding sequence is TGTGCCACCAGTGGCCTCGGGACAGGGGGCGAGGGTGAGCAGTTCTTC. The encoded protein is CATSGLGTGGEGEQFF.

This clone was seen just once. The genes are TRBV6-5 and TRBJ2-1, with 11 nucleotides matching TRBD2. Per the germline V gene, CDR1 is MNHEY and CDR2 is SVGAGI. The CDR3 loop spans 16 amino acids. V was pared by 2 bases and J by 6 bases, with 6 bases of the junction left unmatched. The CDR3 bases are TGTGCCAGCAGTTACGCGGGACTAGCGGAGGGCAATGAGCAGTTCTTC. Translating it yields CASSYAGLAEGNEQFF.

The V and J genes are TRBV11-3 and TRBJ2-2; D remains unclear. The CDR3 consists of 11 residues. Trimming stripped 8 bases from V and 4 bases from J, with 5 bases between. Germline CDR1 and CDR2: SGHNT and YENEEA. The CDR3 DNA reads TGTGCCAGCGGGTCCACCGGGGAGCTGTTTTTT. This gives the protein CASGSTGELFF.

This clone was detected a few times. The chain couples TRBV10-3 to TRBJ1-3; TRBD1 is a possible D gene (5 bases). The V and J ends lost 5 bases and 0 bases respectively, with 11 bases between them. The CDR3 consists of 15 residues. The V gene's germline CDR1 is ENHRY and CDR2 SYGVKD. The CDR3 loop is CAISRDGISGNTIYF. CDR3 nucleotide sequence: TGTGCCATCAGTCGGGACGGGATCTCTGGAAACACCATATATTTT.

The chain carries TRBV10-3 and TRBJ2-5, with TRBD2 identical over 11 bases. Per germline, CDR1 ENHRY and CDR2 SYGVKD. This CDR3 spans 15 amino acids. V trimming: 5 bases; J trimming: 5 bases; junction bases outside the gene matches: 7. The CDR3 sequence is CAISPVSGGAETQYF. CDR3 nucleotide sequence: TGTGCCATCAGTCCCGTTAGCGGGGGGGCGGAGACCCAGTACTTC.

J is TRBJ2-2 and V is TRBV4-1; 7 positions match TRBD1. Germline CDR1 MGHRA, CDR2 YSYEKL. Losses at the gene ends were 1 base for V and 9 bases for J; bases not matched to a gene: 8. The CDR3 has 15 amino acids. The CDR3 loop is CASSQGRQGRRELFF. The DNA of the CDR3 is TGCGCCAGCAGCCAAGGGCGACAGGGACGTAGGGAGCTGTTTTTT.

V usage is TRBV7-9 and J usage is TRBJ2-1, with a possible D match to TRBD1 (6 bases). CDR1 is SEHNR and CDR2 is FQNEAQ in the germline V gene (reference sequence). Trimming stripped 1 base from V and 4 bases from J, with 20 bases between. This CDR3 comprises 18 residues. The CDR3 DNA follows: TGTGCCAGCAGCTTAGTAGGGGGACGGCAAAGGGCATACAATGAGCAGTTCTTC. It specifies CASSLVGGRQRAYNEQFF.

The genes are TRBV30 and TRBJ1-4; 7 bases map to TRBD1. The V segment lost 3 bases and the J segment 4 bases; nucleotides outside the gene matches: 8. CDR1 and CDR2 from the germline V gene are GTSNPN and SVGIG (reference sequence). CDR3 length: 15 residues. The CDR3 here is CAWSDLRGSNEKLFF. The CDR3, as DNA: TGTGCCTGGAGCGACCTCAGGGGGAGTAATGAAAAACTGTTTTTT. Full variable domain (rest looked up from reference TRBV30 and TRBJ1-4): SQTIHQWPATLVQPVGSPLSLECTVEGTSNPNLYWYRQAAGRGLQLLFYSVGIGQISSEVPQNLSASRPQDRQFILSSKKLLLSDSGFYLCAWSDLRGSNEKLFFGSGTQLSVL.

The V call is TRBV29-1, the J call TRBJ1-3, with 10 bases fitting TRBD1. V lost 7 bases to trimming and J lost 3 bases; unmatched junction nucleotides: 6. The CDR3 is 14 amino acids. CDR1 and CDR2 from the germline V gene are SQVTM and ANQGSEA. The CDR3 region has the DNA TGCAGCGCCAGCGACAGGGGGCTTGGAAACACCATATATTTT. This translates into CSASDRGLGNTIYF.

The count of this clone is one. Written as DNA, the CDR3 is TGTGCCAGCAGTAACCAAGAGACCCAGTACTTC. The encoded protein is CASSNQETQYF. The chain links TRBV6-2 or TRBV6-3 to TRBJ2-5; the D is unclear. Trimming removed 5 bases from V and 0 bases from J, with 1 base in between. The length of the CDR3 is 11 residues. CDR1 and CDR2 from the germline V gene are MNHEY and SVGEGT.

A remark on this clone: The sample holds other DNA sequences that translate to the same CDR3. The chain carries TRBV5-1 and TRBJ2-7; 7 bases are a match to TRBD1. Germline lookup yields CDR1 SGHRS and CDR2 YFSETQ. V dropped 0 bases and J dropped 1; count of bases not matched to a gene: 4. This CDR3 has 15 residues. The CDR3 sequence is CASSLGTGSSYEQYF. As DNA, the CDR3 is TGCGCCAGCAGCTTGGGGACAGGATCGTCCTACGAGCAGTACTTC.

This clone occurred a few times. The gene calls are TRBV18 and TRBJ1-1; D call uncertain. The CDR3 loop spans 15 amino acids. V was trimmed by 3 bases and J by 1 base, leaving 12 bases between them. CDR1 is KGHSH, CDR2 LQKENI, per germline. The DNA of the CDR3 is TGTGCCAGCTCACCTTTACAGCCTGCGAACACTGAAGCTTTCTTT. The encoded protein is CASSPLQPANTEAFF.

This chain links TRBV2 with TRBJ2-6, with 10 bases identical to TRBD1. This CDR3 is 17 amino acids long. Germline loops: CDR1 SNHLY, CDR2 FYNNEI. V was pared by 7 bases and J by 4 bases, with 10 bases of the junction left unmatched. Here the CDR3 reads CASMVGTGVMGANVLTF. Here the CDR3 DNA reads TGTGCCAGCATGGTTGGGACAGGGGTAATGGGGGCCAACGTCCTGACTTTC.

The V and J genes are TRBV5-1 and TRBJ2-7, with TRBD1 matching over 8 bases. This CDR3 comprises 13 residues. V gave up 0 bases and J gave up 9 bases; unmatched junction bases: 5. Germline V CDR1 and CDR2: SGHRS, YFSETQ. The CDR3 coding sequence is TGCGCCAGCAGCTTGGCCGGACAGGGCGGGCAGTACGTC. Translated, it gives CASSLAGQGGQYV.

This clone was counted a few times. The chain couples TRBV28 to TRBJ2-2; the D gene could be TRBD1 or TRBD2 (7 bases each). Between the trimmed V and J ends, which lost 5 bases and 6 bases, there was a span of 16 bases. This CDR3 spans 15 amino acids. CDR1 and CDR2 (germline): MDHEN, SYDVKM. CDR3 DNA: TGTGCCAGCAGTCTGACAGGGAGGGCAGCCGGGGAGCTGTTTTTT. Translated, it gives CASSLTGRAAGELFF.

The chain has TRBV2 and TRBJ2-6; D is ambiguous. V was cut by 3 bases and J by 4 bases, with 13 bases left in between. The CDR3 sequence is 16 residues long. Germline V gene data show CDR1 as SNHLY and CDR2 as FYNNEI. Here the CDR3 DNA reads TGTGCCAGCAGTGATCCGCACGTGGAGGGGGCCAACGTCCTGACTTTC. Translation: CASSDPHVEGANVLTF.

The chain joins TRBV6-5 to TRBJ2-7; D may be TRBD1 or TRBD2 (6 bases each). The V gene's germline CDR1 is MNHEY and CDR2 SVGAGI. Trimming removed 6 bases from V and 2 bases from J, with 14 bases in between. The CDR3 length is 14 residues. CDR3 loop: CASRGGLQPYEQYV. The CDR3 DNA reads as TGTGCCAGCAGGGGGGGCTTACAGCCCTACGAGCAGTACGTC.

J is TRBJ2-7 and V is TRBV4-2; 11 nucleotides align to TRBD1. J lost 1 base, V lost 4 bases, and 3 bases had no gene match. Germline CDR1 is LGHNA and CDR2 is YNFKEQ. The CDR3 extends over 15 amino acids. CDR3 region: CASSRGTGGSYEQYF. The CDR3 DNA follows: TGTGCCAGCAGCCGTGGGACAGGGGGATCCTACGAGCAGTACTTC.

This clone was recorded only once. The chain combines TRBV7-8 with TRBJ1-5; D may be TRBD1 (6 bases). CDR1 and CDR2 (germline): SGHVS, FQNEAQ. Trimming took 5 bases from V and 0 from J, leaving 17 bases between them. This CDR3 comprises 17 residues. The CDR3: CASSATTGLLSNQPQHF. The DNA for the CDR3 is TGTGCCAGCAGCGCGACCACAGGGCTCCTTAGCAATCAGCCCCAGCATTTT.

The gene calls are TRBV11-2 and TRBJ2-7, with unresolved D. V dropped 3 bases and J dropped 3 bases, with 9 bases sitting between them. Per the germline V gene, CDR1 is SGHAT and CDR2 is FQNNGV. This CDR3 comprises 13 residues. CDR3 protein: CASSLARFYEQYV. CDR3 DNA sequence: TGTGCCAGCAGCTTGGCCAGATTCTACGAGCAGTACGTC.

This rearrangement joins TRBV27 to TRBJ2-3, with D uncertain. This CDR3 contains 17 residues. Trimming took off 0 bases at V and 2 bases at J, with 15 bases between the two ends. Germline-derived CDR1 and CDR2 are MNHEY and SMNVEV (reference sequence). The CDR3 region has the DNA TGTGCCAGCAGTTTATCTCCACCCGAACTTACCACAGATACGCAGTATTTT. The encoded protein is CASSLSPPELTTDTQYF.